The T cell receptor beta chain described here comes from a study of blood T cell repertoires in COVID-19. The wider study: Samples taken during acute and convalescent COVID-19 were collected in the United States, Italy and Spain. In each case, the material was cDNA or gDNA derived from T cells, B-cell-depleted T cells, or PBMCs.

CDR3 length: 14 residues. The V segment lost 2 bases and the J segment 6 bases; nucleotides outside the gene matches: 4. Germline V gene lookup returns CDR1 SGHRS and CDR2 YFSETQ. In terms of age and location, participants ranged from roughly 18 to 100 years and lived in under 30 US areas. Per the authors' pipeline: Scientists estimated how many nucleated cells there were by amplifying reference gene primers. Data came from immunoSEQ multiplex PCR; TCRdb stores just in-frame clones and leaves some out. That table supplies the V and J calls and clone size; D and trimming were determined from the DNA. This sample yields 300,000 to 350,000 clones, of which roughly 86% are seen a single time; less than 9.5% belongs to the top ten.

The sample consisted of PBMCs or T cells enriched from blood (not recorded which). This sequence was found in a woman aged 30 to 39 who had recovered from COVID-19. The genes are TRBV5-1 and TRBJ2-2; TRBD1 aligns across 7 bases. The CDR3 region is CASSLDTGAGELFF. Written as DNA, the CDR3 is TGCGCCAGCAGCTTAGATACAGGGGCCGGGGAGCTGTTTTTT.